Following are 27 T cell receptor beta chains from one sample sequenced in a study of blood T cell repertoires in COVID-19. Measured with immunoSEQ multiplex PCR; TCRdb has only the in-frame clones, and not every one. The sample has about 160,000 clones, 70% to 90% seen once. The specimen was peripheral blood. All receptors derive from a man aged 60-69 years with acute or convalescent COVID-19.

The J gene is TRBJ1-4, the V gene TRBV6-6, with unresolved D. The CDR3 covers 13 residues. V gave up 4 bases and J gave up 5 bases, with 8 bases separating them. CDR1 is MNHNY, CDR2 SVGAGI, per germline (reference sequence). The DNA of the CDR3 is TGTGCCAGCAGTTCCAACAGCAATGAAAAACTGTTTTTT. Protein: CASSSNSNEKLFF.

This clone turned up a few times. V gene TRBV6-6 combines with J gene TRBJ1-5; 7 bases match TRBD1. The CDR3 consists of 15 residues. Germline CDR1 and CDR2: MNHNY and SVGAGI (reference sequence). Trimming at V came to 2 bases and at J to 2 bases, leaving 3 bases not matched to a gene. The CDR3 DNA sequence: TGTGCCAGCAGTTACCCCAGGGGGGGCAATCAGCCCCAGCATTTT. The encoded protein is CASSYPRGGNQPQHF.

V is TRBV6-5 and J is TRBJ1-1; 11 bases align to TRBD1. CDR1 MNHEY and CDR2 SVGAGI come from the germline V gene. The junction had 6 bases not matched to a gene; V was cut back by 2 bases and J by 10 bases. This CDR3 is built from 14 residues. The CDR3 DNA reads as TGTGCCAGCAGTTACGGGACAGGGGGGTTTCGAGCTTTCTTT. Protein product: CASSYGTGGFRAFF.

CDR3 in amino acids: CASSPLAGLAKNIQYF. CDR3 nucleotides: TGCGCCAGCAGCCCTCTAGCGGGACTAGCCAAAAACATTCAGTACTTC. This chain joins TRBV4-1 and TRBJ2-4; 9 bases are shared with TRBD2. Trimming took 4 bases from V and 0 from J; bases not matched to a gene: 4. CDR3 length: 16 amino acids. The germline V gene encodes CDR1 MGHRA and CDR2 YSYEKL.

This chain uses TRBV7-9 with TRBJ1-6; 9 bases are a match to TRBD1. This CDR3 comprises 15 residues. Germline trimming cut 3 bases from V and 7 bases from J; bases unmatched to any gene: 4. CDR1 is SEHNR and CDR2 is FQNEAQ in the germline V gene (reference sequence). CDR3 in amino acids: CASSFAGQGNSPLHF. The CDR3 DNA sequence: TGTGCCAGCAGCTTCGCTGGACAGGGGAATTCACCCCTCCACTTT.

The chain combines TRBV4-3 with TRBJ1-3; TRBD1 agrees at 8 bases. V dropped 2 bases and J dropped 4; count of bases not matched to a gene: 4. Germline CDR1 reads LGHNA; CDR2 reads YSLEER. This CDR3 comprises 15 residues. CDR3 bases: TGCGCCAGCAGCCAAAACGGACAGGGAGGAAACACCATATATTTT. Translating gives CASSQNGQGGNTIYF.

The chain recombines TRBV5-4 with TRBJ2-2, with D possibly matching TRBD2 (7 bases). V lost 3 bases and J 4 bases, leaving 10 bases between the germline ends. The CDR3 covers 14 residues. Germline V gene lookup returns CDR1 SGHNT and CDR2 YYREEE (reference sequence). The CDR3 DNA follows: TGTGCCAGCAGCTCGGGGGGCCGCACCGGGGAGCTGTTTTTT. Protein: CASSSGGRTGELFF. Combining the CDR3 with reference TRBV5-4 and TRBJ2-2 gives the whole variable domain ETGVTQSPTHLIKTRGQQVTLRCSSQSGHNTVSWYQQALGQGPQFIFQYYREEENGRGNFPPRFSGLQFPNYSSELNVNALELDDSALYLCASSSGGRTGELFFGEGSRLTVL.

The chain couples TRBV7-2 to TRBJ1-4, with 7 bases that match TRBD1. The V gene's germline CDR1 is SGHTA and CDR2 FQGNSA. CDR3 length equals 15 residues. Losses at the gene ends were 2 bases for V and 7 bases for J; bases not matched to a gene: 7. As DNA, the CDR3 is TGTGCCAGCAGCTTATCAGGCAGGGGGAGTGAAAAACTGTTTTTT. Amino acid sequence: CASSLSGRGSEKLFF.

The CDR3 protein is CASSQDPDTEAFF. CDR3 sequence (DNA): TGCGCCAGCAGCCAAGATCCGGACACTGAAGCTTTCTTT. V is TRBV4-3 and J is TRBJ1-1; D gene ambiguous. The V and J ends lost 0 bases and 3 bases respectively, with 5 bases between them. Germline loops: CDR1 LGHNA, CDR2 YSLEER. This CDR3 spans 13 amino acids.

The chain uses TRBV7-8 and TRBJ1-2, with TRBD1 identical over 7 bases. Germline CDR1 and CDR2: SGHVS and FQNEAQ. The CDR3 runs 13 residues. J was trimmed by 1 base and V by 5 bases; bases with no gene match: 1. The DNA of the CDR3 is TGTGCCAGCAGCCGGGACAGTAACTATGGCTACACCTTC. Translating gives CASSRDSNYGYTF. Filled out from reference TRBV7-8 and TRBJ1-2, the complete variable domain reads GAGVSQSPRYKVAKRGQDVALRCDPISGHVSLFWYQQALGQGPEFLTYFQNEAQLDKSGLPSDRFFAERPEGSVSTLKIQRTQQEDSAVYLCASSRDSNYGYTFGSGTRLTVV.

V usage is TRBV27 and J usage is TRBJ1-1; TRBD1 aligns across 9 bases. Germline trimming cut 5 bases from V and 2 bases from J; bases unmatched to any gene: 3. There are 14 residues in the CDR3. CDR1 and CDR2 from the germline V gene are MNHEY and SMNVEV (reference sequence). CDR3 in DNA: TGTGCCAGCAGTCGGACAGGGGCAAACACTGAAGCTTTCTTT. Translating gives CASSRTGANTEAFF.

V is TRBV2 and J is TRBJ1-2; no clear D gene. The CDR3 spans 15 residues. The V end was cut by 2 bases, the J end by 0 bases, with 10 bases between. The germline gives CDR1 SNHLY, CDR2 FYNNEI. The CDR3 reads CASSESGKANYGYTF. The CDR3 DNA sequence: TGTGCCAGCAGTGAATCGGGAAAAGCTAACTATGGCTACACCTTC.

This rearrangement joins TRBV27 to TRBJ2-2, with a tentative D call TRBD2 (5 bases). With 7 bases removed from V and 4 bases from J, the gap between germline ends came to 22 bases. CDR3 length: 17 amino acids. The germline V gene has CDR1 MNHEY and CDR2 SMNVEV (reference sequence). CDR3 coding DNA: TGTGCCAGCAACCAGGACGGGAATTCTGGTGGCACCGGGGAGCTGTTTTTT. This encodes CASNQDGNSGGTGELFF.

The rearrangement joins TRBV10-3 to TRBJ1-6; D possibly corresponds to TRBD1 (6 bases). The CDR3 loop spans 18 amino acids. V was clipped by 3 bases and J by 6 bases, with 21 bases between them. The germline V gene has CDR1 ENHRY and CDR2 SYGVKD. The CDR3 nucleotides read TGTGCCATCAGTGACCCAAAGGTAGGAGACAGGCTTAATTCACCCCTCCACTTT. Encoded protein: CAISDPKVGDRLNSPLHF.

This clone was observed a single time. CDR3 sequence reads: CASEGYLPGIPGNYGYTF. The CDR3, as DNA: TGTGCCAGCGAAGGGTACCTCCCGGGGATTCCGGGGAACTATGGCTACACCTTC. The chain uses TRBV5-6 and TRBJ1-2; no reliable D call. The CDR3 runs 18 residues. The V and J ends lost 7 bases and 2 bases respectively, with 27 bases between them. Germline values: CDR1 SGHDT, CDR2 YYEEEE.

The chain uses TRBV6-1 and TRBJ2-2; 11 bases agree with TRBD2. Germline trimming cut 4 bases from V and 4 bases from J; bases unmatched to any gene: 5. The germline V gene encodes CDR1 MNHNS and CDR2 SASEGT. CDR3 length: 16 residues. The CDR3 reads CASSALAGGRTGELFF. CDR3 DNA sequence: TGTGCCAGCAGTGCCTTAGCGGGGGGGCGCACCGGGGAGCTGTTTTTT.

The J gene is TRBJ1-1, the V gene TRBV6-5; 7 bases match TRBD1. The CDR3 length is 15 residues. Germline loops: CDR1 MNHEY, CDR2 SVGAGI. V lost 2 bases, J lost 1 base, and 4 bases stayed unmatched. The CDR3 nucleotides are TGTGCCAGCAGTTACACAGGGGCCTCGAACACTGAAGCTTTCTTT. Protein sequence: CASSYTGASNTEAFF.

V usage is TRBV11-2 and J usage is TRBJ1-1; no clear D. The CDR3 runs 12 residues. Germline CDR1 SGHAT, CDR2 FQNNGV. Trimming shortened V by 3 bases and J by 5 bases, and 7 bases separated the two germline ends. The chain's CDR3 is CASSFVSTEAFF. The CDR3 DNA follows: TGTGCCAGCAGCTTCGTTAGTACTGAAGCTTTCTTT.

V usage is TRBV7-9 and J usage is TRBJ1-2; D perhaps matches TRBD1 (6 bases). Germline CDR1 is SEHNR and CDR2 is FQNEAQ (reference sequence). The CDR3 totals 14 residues. V lost 4 bases, J lost 4 bases, and 13 bases lay in between. DNA for the CDR3: TGTGCCAGCAGCTCAGGACAGTCATTCTATGGCTACACCTTC. Translated: CASSSGQSFYGYTF.

CDR3: CASSLARGSTDTQYF. In DNA, the CDR3 is TGTGCCAGCAGCTTAGCTCGGGGTAGCACAGATACGCAGTATTTT. This chain joins TRBV7-2 and TRBJ2-3; possible D gene TRBD2, 5 bases. CDR1 is SGHTA and CDR2 is FQGNSA in the germline V gene. V lost 0 bases and J lost 0, with 7 bases in between. CDR3 size: 15 residues.

This rearrangement joins TRBV4-2 to TRBJ1-1, with D tentatively TRBD1 (6 bases). Trimming shortened V by 0 bases and J by 0 bases, and 17 bases separated the two germline ends. CDR3 size: 18 residues. From germline, CDR1 is LGHNA and CDR2 YNFKEQ. The CDR3 protein is CASSQDRAVTGMNTEAFF. The CDR3 region has the DNA TGTGCCAGCAGCCAAGATCGGGCGGTTACAGGGATGAACACTGAAGCTTTCTTT.

The chain carries TRBV2 and TRBJ1-1; possible D gene TRBD1, 5 bases. Trimming took 7 bases from V and 7 from J, leaving 22 bases between them. The CDR3 is made up of 15 amino acids. Per the germline V gene, CDR1 is SNHLY and CDR2 is FYNNEI. The CDR3 region has the DNA TGTGCCAGCAATACCGCAGGGTTCTCGTTTAGTGAAGCTTTCTTT. This encodes CASNTAGFSFSEAFF.

The chain uses TRBV7-9 and TRBJ1-1; D is perhaps TRBD1 (6 bases). The CDR3 runs to 15 residues. Per germline, CDR1 SEHNR and CDR2 FQNEAQ (reference sequence). The V gene lost 2 bases and the J gene lost 4 bases, with 14 bases spanning the gap. The CDR3: CASSLNGQTGTEAFF. The CDR3 DNA follows: TGTGCCAGCAGCTTAAATGGACAGACAGGCACTGAAGCTTTCTTT. The full variable domain, in which reference TRBV7-9 and TRBJ1-1 provide the parts outside the CDR3, is DTGVSQNPRHKITKRGQNVTFRCDPISEHNRLYWYRQTLGQGPEFLTYFQNEAQLEKSRLLSDRFSAERPKGSFSTLEIQRTEQGDSAMYLCASSLNGQTGTEAFFGQGTRLTVV.

This clone is a singleton in its sample. This chain uses TRBV30 with TRBJ1-1; TRBD1 aligns across 7 bases. Germline CDR1 reads GTSNPN; CDR2 reads SVGIG (reference sequence). The CDR3 is 16 amino acids. V lost 4 bases, J lost 0 bases, and 11 bases stayed unmatched. The CDR3 coding sequence is TGTGCCTGGACTCCAACAGGGGCCCGAATGAACACTGAAGCTTTCTTT. This gives the protein CAWTPTGARMNTEAFF. The whole variable domain, filled in from reference TRBV30 and TRBJ1-1, reads SQTIHQWPATLVQPVGSPLSLECTVEGTSNPNLYWYRQAAGRGLQLLFYSVGIGQISSEVPQNLSASRPQDRQFILSSKKLLLSDSGFYLCAWTPTGARMNTEAFFGQGTRLTVV.

CDR3 residues: CATFLGGASTDTQYF. The CDR3 nucleotides read TGTGCCACCTTCTTAGGGGGGGCCAGCACAGATACGCAGTATTTT. V and J are TRBV5-4 and TRBJ2-3, with TRBD2 as a possible D gene (7 bases). The CDR3 totals 15 residues. Germline V gene sequence: CDR1 SGHNT, CDR2 YYREEE (reference sequence). Trimming stripped 9 bases from V and 0 bases from J, with 17 bases between. The complete variable domain, with remaining parts taken from reference TRBV5-4 and TRBJ2-3, reads ETGVTQSPTHLIKTRGQQVTLRCSSQSGHNTVSWYQQALGQGPQFIFQYYREEENGRGNFPPRFSGLQFPNYSSELNVNALELDDSALYLCATFLGGASTDTQYFGPGTRLTVL.

This clone was seen a few times. The gene calls are TRBV5-4 and TRBJ1-1; D possibly corresponds to TRBD1 (6 bases). Trimming pared 6 bases from V and 7 bases from J, leaving 16 bases between. Germline V gene sequence: CDR1 SGHNT, CDR2 YYREEE (reference sequence). The CDR3 has 13 residues. As DNA, the CDR3 is TGTGCCAGCAAGGGGGGGAGGCGTGGTGAAGCTTTCTTT. It yields the protein CASKGGRRGEAFF.

The gene calls are TRBV14 and TRBJ1-6; the D is unclear. This CDR3 comprises 17 residues. V dropped 0 bases and J dropped 3 bases, with 12 bases sitting between them. Germline CDR1 SGHDN, CDR2 FVKESK. CDR3 bases: TGTGCCAGCAGCCAAGATATCGGCGGGATCTATAATTCACCCCTCCACTTT. Its protein is CASSQDIGGIYNSPLHF.